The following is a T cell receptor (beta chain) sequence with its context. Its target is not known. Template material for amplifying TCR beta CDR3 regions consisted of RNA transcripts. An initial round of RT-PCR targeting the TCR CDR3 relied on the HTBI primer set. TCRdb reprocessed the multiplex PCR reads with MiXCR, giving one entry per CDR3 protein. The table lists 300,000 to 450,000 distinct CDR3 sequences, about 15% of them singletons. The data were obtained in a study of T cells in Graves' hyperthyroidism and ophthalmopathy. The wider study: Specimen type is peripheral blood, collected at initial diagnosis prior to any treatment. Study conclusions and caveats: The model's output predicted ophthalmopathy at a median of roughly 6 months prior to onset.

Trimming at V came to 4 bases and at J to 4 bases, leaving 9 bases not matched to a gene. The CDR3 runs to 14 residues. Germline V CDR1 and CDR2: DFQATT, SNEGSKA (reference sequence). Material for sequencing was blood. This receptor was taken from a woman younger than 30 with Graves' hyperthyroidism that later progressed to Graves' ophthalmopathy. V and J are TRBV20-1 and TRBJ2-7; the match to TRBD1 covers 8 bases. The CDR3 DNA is TGCAGTGCTACCACGGGACAGGAGTTATACGAGCAGTACTTC. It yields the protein CSATTGQELYEQYF.